This section outlines one TCR beta chain sequence together with its context. This record belongs to a study of shared clonotypes between healthy human individuals. Per germline, CDR1 LGHNA and CDR2 YSLEER. The CDR3 spans 15 residues. Sequencing used immunoSEQ multiplex PCR; TCRdb keeps in-frame clones, though not all of them. The table lists hundreds of thousands of clones, roughly three quarters of them singletons. This clonotype was sampled from a woman aged 40 to 50 in good health. Some clones in this sample may be carry-over from other donors' samples. The chain combines TRBV4-3 with TRBJ2-5, with D unclear. The end of the DNA aligns better with TRBJ2-7, so the J call may be wrong. The specimen sequenced was PBMCs. CDR3 amino acids: CASSQDLGLAHEQYF. The CDR3 DNA reads TGCGCCAGCAGCCAAGATCTCGGGCTCGCCCACGAGCAGTACTTC.